One and the same sample provided the 20 T cell receptor beta chains below, sequenced in a study of identical twins. Each CDR3 protein gets one entry after TCRdb re-called the 5' RACE reads with MiXCR. The top ten clones hold about 0.25% of a sample with 1.5 million to 2 million distinct CDR3 sequences, roughly a third of them seen once. The sequenced sample consisted of cord blood. All receptors come from a newborn girl in good health.

About this clonotype itself: A much larger clone differs by one base, so this may be a read error. The chain combines TRBV29-1 with TRBJ2-3; TRBD1 is a possible D gene (5 bases). Per germline, CDR1 SQVTM and CDR2 ANQGSEA. Deletions cut 2 bases from V and 4 bases from J, with 13 bases between. CDR3 length: 14 residues. DNA for the CDR3: TGCAGCGTTGAAACTCTTACAGGCGCAGATACGCAGTATTTT. It yields the protein CSVETLTGADTQYF.

This clonotype was observed a handful of times. CDR3 DNA: TGTGCCAGTAGTATAGGGCAGGGGGCTGGCTACATTCAGTACTTC. Its translation: CASSIGQGAGYIQYF. The chain employs TRBV19 and TRBJ2-4; 8 bases map to TRBD1. Germline lookup yields CDR1 LNHDA and CDR2 SQIVND (reference sequence). With V trimmed by 1 base and J by 8 bases, 7 bases remained unmatched. CDR3 length: 15 residues.

V gene TRBV7-2 combines with J gene TRBJ1-1, with a tentative D call TRBD1 (6 bases). Germline CDR1 reads SGHTA; CDR2 reads FQGNSA. The CDR3 is 16 amino acids. The V end was cut by 1 base, the J end by 5 bases, with 17 bases between. CDR3 sequence reads: CASSLEGGGLATEAFF. The CDR3 coding sequence is TGTGCCAGCAGCTTAGAGGGGGGGGGCTTAGCTACTGAAGCTTTCTTT.

This sequence joins TRBV10-3 and TRBJ2-1; 12 bases match TRBD2. The CDR3 spans 17 residues. V lost 2 bases and J lost 5; bases outside the gene matches: 7. Germline CDR1 ENHRY, CDR2 SYGVKD. CDR3 sequence (DNA): TGTGCCATCAGTGAGGCACTACTAGCGGGAGGCCACAATGAGCAGTTCTTC. Translation gives CAISEALLAGGHNEQFF.

V and J are TRBV12-3 or TRBV12-4 and TRBJ2-3; TRBD2 might be the D (5 bases). CDR3 length: 13 amino acids. With 7 bases removed from V and 4 bases from J, the gap between germline ends came to 12 bases. The CDR3 nucleotides read TGTGCCAGCATGGACCGTAGCGCAGATACGCAGTATTTT. It is translated as CASMDRSADTQYF.

The rearrangement links TRBV14 to TRBJ1-1; TRBD1 is a possible D gene (6 bases). Per the germline V gene, CDR1 is SGHDN and CDR2 is FVKESK. The CDR3 has 16 residues. V lost 4 bases to trimming and J lost 0 bases, with 15 bases between them. CDR3 DNA: TGTGCCAGCAGCCGATGGGGGGGCCTGATGAACACTGAAGCTTTCTTT. This sequence encodes CASSRWGGLMNTEAFF.

A few counts support this clonotype. J is TRBJ2-5 and V is TRBV5-1; D gene uncertain. The CDR3 is made up of 12 amino acids. Germline values: CDR1 SGHRS, CDR2 YFSETQ. Trimming stripped 4 bases from V and 9 bases from J, with 13 bases between. Here the CDR3 reads CASSPLDPPQYF. CDR3 nucleotides: TGCGCCAGCAGCCCCCTGGATCCTCCCCAGTACTTC.

The J gene is TRBJ1-5, the V gene TRBV29-1; D might be TRBD1 (5 bases). CDR1 is SQVTM, CDR2 ANQGSEA, per germline. CDR3 size: 14 residues. V was clipped by 5 bases and J by 5 bases, with 16 bases between them. CDR3 protein: CSVPSGGADQPQHF. The CDR3 DNA follows: TGCAGCGTTCCATCGGGCGGGGCGGATCAGCCCCAGCATTTT.

The rearrangement links TRBV7-2 to TRBJ2-2; 12 positions match TRBD2. This CDR3 region has 18 residues. Germline lookup yields CDR1 SGHTA and CDR2 FQGNSA. Trimming took 2 bases from V and 5 from J; bases not matched to a gene: 9. This CDR3 is CASSLISLAGGPTGELFF. CDR3 in DNA: TGTGCCAGCAGCTTAATCTCGCTAGCGGGAGGGCCAACCGGGGAGCTGTTTTTT.

The genes are TRBV12-3 or TRBV12-4 and TRBJ2-1, with TRBD2 matching over 9 bases. The CDR3 is made up of 18 amino acids. V was clipped by 10 bases and J by 3 bases; unmatched bases: 19. Here the CDR3 DNA reads TGTGCCAACAGACGTTTAGCGGGAGCGCGAGACGACTACAATGAGCAGTTCTTC. Protein: CANRRLAGARDDYNEQFF.

As concerns this clonotype: Germline and junction disagree at one end, which may indicate a read error. This rearrangement joins TRBV5-1 to TRBJ2-3; TRBD2 agrees at 9 bases. CDR3 length: 15 amino acids. CDR1 SGHRS and CDR2 YFSETQ come from the germline V gene. In DNA, the CDR3 is TGCGCCGGCAGCGCCGGACTAGCGCGCACAGATACGCAGTATTTT. Its translation: CAGSAGLARTDTQYF.

The chain joins TRBV7-2 to TRBJ2-1; D unresolved. The V gene lost 1 base and the J gene lost 8 bases, with 6 bases spanning the gap. Germline loops: CDR1 SGHTA, CDR2 FQGNSA. The CDR3 is made up of 12 amino acids. CDR3 sequence (DNA): TGTGCCAGCAGCTTAGACGGGTATGAGCAGTTCTTC. Residues: CASSLDGYEQFF.

The chain uses TRBV30 and TRBJ1-5, with D possibly being TRBD1 (5 bases). Looked up from germline, CDR1 is GTSNPN and CDR2 is SVGIG (reference sequence). V dropped 2 bases and J dropped 2 bases, with 10 bases sitting between them. CDR3 length: 14 amino acids. CDR3 amino acids: CAWSLLQGNQPQHF. The CDR3 bases are TGTGCCTGGAGTCTTCTACAGGGCAATCAGCCCCAGCATTTT.

The chain carries TRBV7-2 and TRBJ2-3; 11 bases match TRBD2. CDR1 and CDR2 (germline): SGHTA, FQGNSA. The CDR3 consists of 19 residues. Losses at the gene ends were 1 base for V and 1 base for J; bases not matched to a gene: 10. The CDR3 region is CASSLGSSGGSVGTDTQYF. CDR3 bases: TGTGCCAGCAGCTTAGGCTCTAGCGGGGGGTCAGTTGGCACAGATACGCAGTATTTT.

The chain links TRBV20-1 to TRBJ2-7; maybe TRBD1 (7 bases). Germline CDR1 reads DFQATT; CDR2 reads SNEGSKA (reference sequence). CDR3 length equals 16 residues. V was cut by 0 bases and J by 3 bases, with 18 bases left in between. The CDR3 DNA is TGCAGTGCTAGAGATGCGCAGGGGGGAATCGGCTACGAGCAGTACTTC. Protein: CSARDAQGGIGYEQYF.

This rearrangement joins TRBV11-2 to TRBJ2-3, with 10 bases fitting TRBD1. Trimming removed 3 bases from V and 2 bases from J; junction bases left unmatched: 5. The CDR3 contains 16 residues. Germline V gene lookup returns CDR1 SGHAT and CDR2 FQNNGV. This chain's CDR3 is CASSLPDRGHTDTQYF. In DNA, the CDR3 is TGTGCCAGCAGCTTGCCAGACAGGGGGCACACAGATACGCAGTATTTT. Full variable domain (remainder filled in from reference TRBV11-2 and TRBJ2-3): EAGVAQSPRYKIIEKRQSVAFWCNPISGHATLYWYQQILGQGPKLLIQFQNNGVVDDSQLPKDRFSAERLKGVDSTLKIQPAKLEDSAVYLCASSLPDRGHTDTQYFGPGTRLTVL.

The J gene is TRBJ2-5, the V gene TRBV9; TRBD2 aligns across 7 bases. The tail of the sequence fits TRBJ2-7 better, so the J call may be wrong. From germline, CDR1 is SGDLS and CDR2 YYNGEE. The CDR3 covers 16 residues. CDR3 protein: CASSASFNGRRNEQYF. In DNA form, the CDR3 reads TGTGCCAGCAGCGCCTCTTTTAACGGGAGGAGGAACGAGCAGTACTTC.

This clonotype was counted a single time. The rearrangement links TRBV28 to TRBJ1-2; D remains unclear. The germline CDR1 and CDR2 sequences are MDHEN and SYDVKM. Trimming took off 3 bases at V and 6 bases at J, with 11 bases between the two ends. This CDR3 region has 13 residues. The CDR3 region has the DNA TGTGCCAGCAGTTTTCTCACCGAAGATGGCTACACCTTC. Protein: CASSFLTEDGYTF.

The chain has TRBV6-5 and TRBJ1-2, with D unresolved. Germline lookup yields CDR1 MNHEY and CDR2 SVGAGI. The V and J ends lost 1 base and 4 bases respectively, with 4 bases between them. The CDR3 spans 12 residues. The CDR3 loop reads CASSYFGYGYTF. The CDR3 DNA reads TGTGCCAGCAGTTACTTCGGCTATGGCTACACCTTC.

The chain has TRBV20-1 and TRBJ2-3; no reliable D call. The CDR3 totals 15 residues. Germline assignment: CDR1 DFQATT and CDR2 SNEGSKA (reference sequence). Between the trimmed V and J ends, which lost 3 bases and 5 bases, there was a span of 18 bases. The CDR3 loop reads CSARTTRRSRDTQYF. The CDR3 bases are TGCAGTGCTAGGACCACCCGTAGGTCTCGAGATACGCAGTATTTT.